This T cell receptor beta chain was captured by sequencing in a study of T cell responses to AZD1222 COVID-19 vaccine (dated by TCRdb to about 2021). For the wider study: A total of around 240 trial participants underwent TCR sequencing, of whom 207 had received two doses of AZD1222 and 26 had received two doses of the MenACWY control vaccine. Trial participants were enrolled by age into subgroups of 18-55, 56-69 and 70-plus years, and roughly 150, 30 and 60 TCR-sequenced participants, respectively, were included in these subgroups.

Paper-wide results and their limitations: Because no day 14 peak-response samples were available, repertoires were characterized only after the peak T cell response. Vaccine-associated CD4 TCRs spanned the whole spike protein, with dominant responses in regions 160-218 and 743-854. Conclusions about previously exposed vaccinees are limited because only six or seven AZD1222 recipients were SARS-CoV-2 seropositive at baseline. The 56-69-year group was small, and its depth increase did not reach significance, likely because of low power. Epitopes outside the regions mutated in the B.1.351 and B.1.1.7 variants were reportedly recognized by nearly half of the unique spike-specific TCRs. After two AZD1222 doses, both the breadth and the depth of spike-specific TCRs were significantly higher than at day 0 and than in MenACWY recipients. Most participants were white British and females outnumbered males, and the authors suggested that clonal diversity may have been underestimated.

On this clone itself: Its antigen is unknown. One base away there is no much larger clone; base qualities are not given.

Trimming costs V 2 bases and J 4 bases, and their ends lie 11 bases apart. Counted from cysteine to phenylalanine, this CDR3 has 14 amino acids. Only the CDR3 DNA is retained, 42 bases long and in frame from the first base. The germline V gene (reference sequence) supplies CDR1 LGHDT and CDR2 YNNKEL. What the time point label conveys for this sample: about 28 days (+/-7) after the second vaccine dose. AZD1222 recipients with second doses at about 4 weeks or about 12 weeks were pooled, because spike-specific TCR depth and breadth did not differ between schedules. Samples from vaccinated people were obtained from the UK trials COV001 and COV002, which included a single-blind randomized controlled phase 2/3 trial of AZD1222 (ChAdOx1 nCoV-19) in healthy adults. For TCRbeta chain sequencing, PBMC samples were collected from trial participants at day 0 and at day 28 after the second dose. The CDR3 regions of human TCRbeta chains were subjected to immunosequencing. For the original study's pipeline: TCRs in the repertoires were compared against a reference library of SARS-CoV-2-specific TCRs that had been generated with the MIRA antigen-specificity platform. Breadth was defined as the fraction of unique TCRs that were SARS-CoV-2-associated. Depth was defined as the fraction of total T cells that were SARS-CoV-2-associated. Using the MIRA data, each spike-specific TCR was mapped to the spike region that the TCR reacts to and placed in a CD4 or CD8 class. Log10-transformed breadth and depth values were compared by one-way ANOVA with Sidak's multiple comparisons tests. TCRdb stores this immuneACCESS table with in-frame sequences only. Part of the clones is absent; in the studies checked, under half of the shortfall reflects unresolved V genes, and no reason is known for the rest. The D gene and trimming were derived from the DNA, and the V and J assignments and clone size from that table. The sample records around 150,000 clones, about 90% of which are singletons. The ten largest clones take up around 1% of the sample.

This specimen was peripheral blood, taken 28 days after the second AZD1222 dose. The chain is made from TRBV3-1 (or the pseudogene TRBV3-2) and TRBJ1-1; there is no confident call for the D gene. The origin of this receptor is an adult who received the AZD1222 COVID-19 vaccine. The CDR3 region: CASSQFLGGTEAFF. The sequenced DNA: TGTGCCAGCAGCCAATTTTTGGGTGGCACTGAAGCTTTCTTT.